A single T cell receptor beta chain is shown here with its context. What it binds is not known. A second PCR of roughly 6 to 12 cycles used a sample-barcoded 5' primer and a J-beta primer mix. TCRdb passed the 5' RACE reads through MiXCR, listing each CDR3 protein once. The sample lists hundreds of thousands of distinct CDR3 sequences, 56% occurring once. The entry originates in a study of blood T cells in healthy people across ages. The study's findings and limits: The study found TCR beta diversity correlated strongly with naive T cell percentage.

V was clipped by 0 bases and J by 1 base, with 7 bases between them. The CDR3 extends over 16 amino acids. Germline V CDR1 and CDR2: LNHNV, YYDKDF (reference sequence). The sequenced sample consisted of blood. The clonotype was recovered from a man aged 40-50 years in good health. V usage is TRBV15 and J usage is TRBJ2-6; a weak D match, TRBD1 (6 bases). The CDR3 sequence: CATSRDRGSGANVLTF. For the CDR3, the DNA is TGTGCCACCAGCAGAGATAGGGGGTCTGGGGCCAACGTCCTGACTTTC.